A selection of T cell receptor beta chains follows, all from one sample in a study of early T cells in non-severe SARS-CoV-2 infection. In TCRdb, the 5' RACE reads were re-called with MiXCR into one record per CDR3 protein. The data contain 70,000 or so distinct CDR3 sequences, around 10% of them seen just once; the ten biggest clones take up more than 7.5%. The sample consisted of whole blood, taken at baseline. Receptors were obtained from an adult who was a healthcare worker with PCR-confirmed SARS-CoV-2 infection or an uninfected control (not recorded which). CDR3s include the opening cysteine and the closing phenylalanine or tryptophan. Fields, in order: CDR3 DNA, CDR3 protein, clone size, J gene, D gene, V gene. The D gene is left open where the match is weak. Not every row has a clone size; where given, it reads once, few, many or a size class.

CDR3 DNA: TGTGCCAGCAGCTTGGGGAGGGGGCTGGTGCAGTTCTTC; CDR3 protein: CASSLGRGLVQFF; clone size: many; J gene: TRBJ2-1; D gene: -; V gene: TRBV5-6
CDR3 DNA: TGTGCCAGCAGCCGAGAGGGCAGTAATTCACCCCTCCACTTT; CDR3 protein: CASSREGSNSPLHF; clone size: -; J gene: TRBJ1-6; D gene: -; V gene: TRBV3-1
CDR3 DNA: TGCAGTGCCCCTATGGCGCCTAACACTGAAGCTTTCTTT; CDR3 protein: CSAPMAPNTEAFF; clone size: -; J gene: TRBJ1-1; D gene: -; V gene: TRBV20-1
CDR3 DNA: TGTGCCAGCATGGGCGGGACATCCTACGAGCAGTACTTC; CDR3 protein: CASMGGTSYEQYF; clone size: -; J gene: TRBJ2-7; D gene: -; V gene: TRBV6-5
CDR3 DNA: TGTGCCAGCAGTTACCGGGGGAATAATTCACCCCTCCACTTT; CDR3 protein: CASSYRGNNSPLHF; clone size: -; J gene: TRBJ1-6; D gene: -; V gene: TRBV6-5
CDR3 DNA: TGTGCCAGCAGCTTAGACACGGAGTATGGCTACACCTTC; CDR3 protein: CASSLDTEYGYTF; clone size: few; J gene: TRBJ1-2; D gene: -; V gene: TRBV7-6
CDR3 DNA: TGTGCCAGCAGACGAGCACAGGGAAGCACAGATACGCAGTATTTT; CDR3 protein: CASRRAQGSTDTQYF; clone size: many; J gene: TRBJ2-3; D gene: -; V gene: TRBV6-5
CDR3 DNA: TGTGCCAGCAGCCCCGACCCGGGACAGCCCACAGATACGCAGTATTTT; CDR3 protein: CASSPDPGQPTDTQYF; clone size: -; J gene: TRBJ2-3; D gene: TRBD1; V gene: TRBV5-4
CDR3 DNA: TGTGCCAGCAGTTCAACTCACAGTAGCTCCTACGAGCAGTACTTC; CDR3 protein: CASSSTHSSSYEQYF; clone size: -; J gene: TRBJ2-7; D gene: -; V gene: TRBV6-5
CDR3 DNA: TGTGCCAGCAGCTTAATGGCGGGGGGCCCCACAGATACGCAGTATTTT; CDR3 protein: CASSLMAGGPTDTQYF; clone size: few; J gene: TRBJ2-3; D gene: TRBD2; V gene: TRBV7-3
CDR3 DNA: TGTGCCAGCAGTTTATCGGGGGGCGGCTCACCCCTCCACTTT; CDR3 protein: CASSLSGGGSPLHF; clone size: -; J gene: TRBJ1-6; D gene: -; V gene: TRBV12-3/TRBV12-4
CDR3 DNA: TGTGCCAGCAGCGGCGGGGAGGAGACCCAGTACTTC; CDR3 protein: CASSGGEETQYF; clone size: few; J gene: TRBJ2-5; D gene: -; V gene: TRBV5-4
CDR3 DNA: TGTGCCAGCAGTTTATCCGCCGGGATTTTATACGAGCAGTACTTC; CDR3 protein: CASSLSAGILYEQYF; clone size: many; J gene: TRBJ2-7; D gene: -; V gene: TRBV27
CDR3 DNA: TGTGCCACCAGTGAGGGGCCCTCTGGGGCCAACGTCCTGACTTTC; CDR3 protein: CATSEGPSGANVLTF; clone size: -; J gene: TRBJ2-6; D gene: -; V gene: TRBV24-1
CDR3 DNA: TGTGCCAGCAGGCCCCCGAAAGCCTACAATGAGCAGTTCTTC; CDR3 protein: CASRPPKAYNEQFF; clone size: -; J gene: TRBJ2-1; D gene: -; V gene: TRBV6-5
CDR3 DNA: TGTGCCAGCAGCGTAGCGCCAGCCGGAGGCACCGGGGAGCTGTTTTTT; CDR3 protein: CASSVAPAGGTGELFF; clone size: few; J gene: TRBJ2-2; D gene: -; V gene: TRBV9
CDR3 DNA: TGTGCCAGCTCCCCGCGGGTTGGGGATACGCAGTATTTT; CDR3 protein: CASSPRVGDTQYF; clone size: -; J gene: TRBJ2-3; D gene: -; V gene: TRBV11-2
CDR3 DNA: TGTGCCAGCAGTTACGTCCAGGGAAGGGGTTCACCCCTCCACTTT; CDR3 protein: CASSYVQGRGSPLHF; clone size: few; J gene: TRBJ1-6; D gene: -; V gene: TRBV6-6
CDR3 DNA: TGTGCCAGCAGCCCCGGATGGACTCCGAACACTGAAGCTTTCTTT; CDR3 protein: CASSPGWTPNTEAFF; clone size: few; J gene: TRBJ1-1; D gene: -; V gene: TRBV7-9
CDR3 DNA: TGTGCCATCAGTTTTTCGGACAGATACCCCTACGAGCAGTACTTC; CDR3 protein: CAISFSDRYPYEQYF; clone size: -; J gene: TRBJ2-7; D gene: -; V gene: TRBV10-3
CDR3 DNA: TGCAGTGCTAGAGATCTGCTAGCGGGTACGGAGCAGTTCTTC; CDR3 protein: CSARDLLAGTEQFF; clone size: -; J gene: TRBJ2-1; D gene: TRBD2; V gene: TRBV20-1
CDR3 DNA: TGCGCCAGCAGTCAACTAGCGGGGGCCGCACTAGATACGCAGTATTTT; CDR3 protein: CASSQLAGAALDTQYF; clone size: -; J gene: TRBJ2-3; D gene: TRBD2; V gene: TRBV4-1
CDR3 DNA: TGTGCCAGCAGCGTAGCGGGACTAGCAGATACGCAGTATTTT; CDR3 protein: CASSVAGLADTQYF; clone size: few; J gene: TRBJ2-3; D gene: TRBD2; V gene: TRBV9
CDR3 DNA: TGTGCCAGCAGCTACGCACGGTATGGCTACACCTTC; CDR3 protein: CASSYARYGYTF; clone size: -; J gene: TRBJ1-2; D gene: -; V gene: TRBV11-3
CDR3 DNA: TGTGCCAGCAGCTTGCCGGGCACAGATACGCAGTATTTT; CDR3 protein: CASSLPGTDTQYF; clone size: -; J gene: TRBJ2-3; D gene: -; V gene: TRBV7-2
CDR3 DNA: TGCAGTGCTAGAGATCCGGCAGGGGAGCCCCTCTATAGCAATCAGCCCCAGCATTTT; CDR3 protein: CSARDPAGEPLYSNQPQHF; clone size: -; J gene: TRBJ1-5; D gene: -; V gene: TRBV20-1
CDR3 DNA: TGTGCCAGCTCACCGGTTCAAGGCCGGGACTACGAGCAGTACTTC; CDR3 protein: CASSPVQGRDYEQYF; clone size: -; J gene: TRBJ2-7; D gene: -; V gene: TRBV18
CDR3 DNA: TGTGCCAGTAGTATCGGCAACAGTTATGGCTACACCTTC; CDR3 protein: CASSIGNSYGYTF; clone size: -; J gene: TRBJ1-2; D gene: -; V gene: TRBV19
CDR3 DNA: TGTGCCAGCAGTGGGGGACAGGGGAGATACGAGCAGTACTTC; CDR3 protein: CASSGGQGRYEQYF; clone size: many; J gene: TRBJ2-7; D gene: TRBD1; V gene: TRBV6-1
CDR3 DNA: TGTGCCAGCAGCGTAACAGCCCCAACCAACACCGGGGAGCTGTTTTTT; CDR3 protein: CASSVTAPTNTGELFF; clone size: -; J gene: TRBJ2-2; D gene: -; V gene: TRBV13
CDR3 DNA: TGTGCCAGCAGCCCAGAAGGGCGAGGTTCACCCCTCCACTTT; CDR3 protein: CASSPEGRGSPLHF; clone size: many; J gene: TRBJ1-6; D gene: -; V gene: TRBV6-2/TRBV6-3
CDR3 DNA: TGCGCCAGCAGCCAAGGACTAGCGTCCCTCCAAGAGACCCAGTACTTC; CDR3 protein: CASSQGLASLQETQYF; clone size: few; J gene: TRBJ2-5; D gene: TRBD2; V gene: TRBV4-3
CDR3 DNA: TGTGCCACTGCGGGCGGGGCCAACACCGGGGAGCTGTTTTTT; CDR3 protein: CATAGGANTGELFF; clone size: few; J gene: TRBJ2-2; D gene: -; V gene: TRBV5-8
CDR3 DNA: TGTGCCAGCACTGGGACAGTCACCTACGAGCAGTACTTC; CDR3 protein: CASTGTVTYEQYF; clone size: few; J gene: TRBJ2-7; D gene: TRBD1; V gene: TRBV6-1
CDR3 DNA: TGCGCCAGCAGCTTGGAGGCGGGGAGATCCGATACGCAGTATTTT; CDR3 protein: CASSLEAGRSDTQYF; clone size: few; J gene: TRBJ2-3; D gene: -; V gene: TRBV5-1
CDR3 DNA: TGCGCCAGCAGCTTGTTCACAGGGGGAAATGAGCAGTTCTTC; CDR3 protein: CASSLFTGGNEQFF; clone size: few; J gene: TRBJ2-1; D gene: TRBD1; V gene: TRBV5-1
CDR3 DNA: TGTGCCAGCAGTGAGCGGACTAGCGGGGGGGCCTCCTACAATGAGCAGTTCTTC; CDR3 protein: CASSERTSGGASYNEQFF; clone size: many; J gene: TRBJ2-1; D gene: TRBD2; V gene: TRBV6-1
CDR3 DNA: TGTGCCAGCAGCTTAGGGGCAGGGGGAAGGCAGCCCCAGCATTTT; CDR3 protein: CASSLGAGGRQPQHF; clone size: many; J gene: TRBJ1-5; D gene: TRBD1; V gene: TRBV7-6
CDR3 DNA: TGTGCCAGCAGCTTAGACTATAACACAGATACGCAGTATTTT; CDR3 protein: CASSLDYNTDTQYF; clone size: few; J gene: TRBJ2-3; D gene: -; V gene: TRBV11-2
CDR3 DNA: TGCGCCAGCAGCTATCAGCGGGGGGGCAACACCGGGGAGCTGTTTTTT; CDR3 protein: CASSYQRGGNTGELFF; clone size: few; J gene: TRBJ2-2; D gene: TRBD2; V gene: TRBV4-3
CDR3 DNA: TGTGCCAGCAGCCCTGGGACTAGCGGGGGGGATGAGCAGTTCTTC; CDR3 protein: CASSPGTSGGDEQFF; clone size: many; J gene: TRBJ2-1; D gene: TRBD2; V gene: TRBV7-9
CDR3 DNA: TGCAGTGCTAGAGATCGTGCAGGCGAGAGCTCCTACAATGAGCAGTTCTTC; CDR3 protein: CSARDRAGESSYNEQFF; clone size: -; J gene: TRBJ2-1; D gene: -; V gene: TRBV20-1
CDR3 DNA: TGTGCCAGCAGTGAGGGTTTAAGAGTAAACGAGCAGTACTTC; CDR3 protein: CASSEGLRVNEQYF; clone size: many; J gene: TRBJ2-7; D gene: -; V gene: TRBV6-1
CDR3 DNA: TGTGCCAGCAGTTACTCGGCAGGCCCTGGAAACACCATATATTTT; CDR3 protein: CASSYSAGPGNTIYF; clone size: -; J gene: TRBJ1-3; D gene: -; V gene: TRBV6-6
CDR3 DNA: TGTGCCAGCAGTGAAAGGCAGGGGGATTCACCCCTCCACTTT; CDR3 protein: CASSERQGDSPLHF; clone size: few; J gene: TRBJ1-6; D gene: TRBD1; V gene: TRBV2
CDR3 DNA: TGTGCCAGCAGCCAAGGACTAGCTTTGTCCTACAATGAGCAGTTCTTC; CDR3 protein: CASSQGLALSYNEQFF; clone size: -; J gene: TRBJ2-1; D gene: TRBD2; V gene: TRBV4-2
CDR3 DNA: TGCAGTGCTTGGGGGGACATATACACAGATACGCAGTATTTT; CDR3 protein: CSAWGDIYTDTQYF; clone size: -; J gene: TRBJ2-3; D gene: -; V gene: TRBV20-1
CDR3 DNA: TGTGCCACTGGCACACCTGCTACCTACGAGCAGTACTTC; CDR3 protein: CATGTPATYEQYF; clone size: few; J gene: TRBJ2-7; D gene: -; V gene: TRBV24-1
CDR3 DNA: TGTGCCAGCAGCTTAGATTTTCGCGGGGGCTTCTACAATGAGCAGTTCTTC; CDR3 protein: CASSLDFRGGFYNEQFF; clone size: -; J gene: TRBJ2-1; D gene: -; V gene: TRBV7-9
CDR3 DNA: TGCGCCAGCAGCTTGGAACAGGTCGGTGGGGATACGCAGTATTTT; CDR3 protein: CASSLEQVGGDTQYF; clone size: few; J gene: TRBJ2-3; D gene: -; V gene: TRBV5-1
CDR3 DNA: TGTGCCTGGAGTTTAGGGAGGTCGGTAGGTGAGCAGTTCTTC; CDR3 protein: CAWSLGRSVGEQFF; clone size: few; J gene: TRBJ2-1; D gene: -; V gene: TRBV30
CDR3 DNA: TGCAGTGCTAGAGATTTCCCTCAGCGACGAGCCTACAATGAGCAGTTCTTC; CDR3 protein: CSARDFPQRRAYNEQFF; clone size: -; J gene: TRBJ2-1; D gene: -; V gene: TRBV20-1
CDR3 DNA: TGTGCCAGTAGTATGAGTGCTAGCAGCGAGCAGTACTTC; CDR3 protein: CASSMSASSEQYF; clone size: -; J gene: TRBJ2-7; D gene: -; V gene: TRBV19
CDR3 DNA: TGTGCCAGCAGCTTATACGGGACAGCCTTCTCTGGGGCCAACGTCCTGACTTTC; CDR3 protein: CASSLYGTAFSGANVLTF; clone size: few; J gene: TRBJ2-6; D gene: TRBD1; V gene: TRBV11-2